A single sample is the source of the 8 T cell receptor beta chains below, sequenced in a study of blood T cells in healthy people across ages. A sample-barcoded 5' primer and a J-beta primer mix were used in a second PCR of roughly 7 to 11 cycles. TCRdb passed the 5' RACE reads through MiXCR, listing each CDR3 protein once. The profile shows approximately 830,000 distinct CDR3 sequences, approximately 65% of them singletons. Sequencing was carried out using blood. Receptors originate from a man aged 30-40 years in good health.

This chain connects TRBV14 to TRBJ2-5, with TRBD1 as a possible D gene (5 bases). The ends were cut back, 4 bases at V and 9 bases at J, with 15 bases in the middle. Germline CDR1 and CDR2: SGHDN and FVKESK. This CDR3 is built from 13 residues. The CDR3 reads CASSPAGSRAQYF. Written as DNA, the CDR3 is TGTGCCAGCAGCCCGGCCGGAAGCAGGGCCCAGTACTTC.

This clonotype was picked up one time. The V call is TRBV2, the J call TRBJ2-4, with a tentative D call TRBD2 (5 bases). Germline loops: CDR1 SNHLY, CDR2 FYNNEI. V lost 2 bases and J lost 7, with 6 bases in between. The CDR3 sequence is 12 residues long. CDR3 sequence reads: CASSETGNIQYF. The CDR3 nucleotides read TGTGCCAGCAGTGAAACGGGGAACATTCAGTACTTC.

V is TRBV7-9 and J is TRBJ1-4, with 10 bases identical to TRBD1. The ends lost 7 bases at V and 8 bases at J; junction bases unmatched: 10. Germline-derived CDR1 and CDR2 are SEHNR and FQNEAQ (reference sequence). The CDR3 is 15 residues long. The CDR3 spells CASIPAGTGVEKLFF. CDR3 nucleotide sequence: TGTGCCAGCATCCCGGCCGGGACAGGGGTGGAAAAACTGTTTTTT. The full variable domain, in which reference TRBV7-9 and TRBJ1-4 provide the parts outside the CDR3, is DTGVSQNPRHKITKRGQNVTFRCDPISEHNRLYWYRQTLGQGPEFLTYFQNEAQLEKSRLLSDRFSAERPKGSFSTLEIQRTEQGDSAMYLCASIPAGTGVEKLFFGSGTQLSVL.

The chain uses TRBV29-1 and TRBJ1-2; D might be TRBD1 (6 bases). The V and J ends lost 1 base and 4 bases respectively, with 16 bases between them. Germline-derived CDR1 and CDR2 are SQVTM and ANQGSEA. This CDR3 is built from 15 residues. The CDR3 loop is CSVEGGRSGLYGYTF. The CDR3 DNA sequence: TGCAGCGTTGAAGGGGGGCGGAGTGGCCTCTATGGCTACACCTTC.

The rearrangement joins TRBV7-9 to TRBJ2-7, with 8 bases lining up with TRBD2. Germline V lookup: CDR1 SEHNR, CDR2 FQNEAQ (reference sequence). The CDR3 runs to 16 residues. With 5 bases clipped from V and 0 bases from J, the junction kept 9 bases outside the gene matches. The DNA for the CDR3 is TGTGCCAGCAGCCCTCTTAGCGGGGTGAGCTCCTACGAGCAGTACTTC. Protein sequence: CASSPLSGVSSYEQYF.

The chain carries TRBV2 and TRBJ2-7; 9 bases are a match to TRBD1. The CDR3 runs to 14 residues. V lost 10 bases, J lost 3 bases, and 10 bases stayed unmatched. Germline CDR1 reads SNHLY; CDR2 reads FYNNEI. The CDR3, as DNA: TGTGCCACCCATGCCGGGACAGGGCGCTACGAGCAGTACTTC. This sequence encodes CATHAGTGRYEQYF.

Concerning this clonotype itself: The germline gene is not matched at one end of the junction; a read error may be the cause. This chain uses TRBV4-1 with TRBJ2-1, with TRBD2 matching over 7 bases. CDR3 length: 16 amino acids. Germline V gives CDR1 MGHRA, CDR2 YSYEKL. The CDR3 sequence is CASSQLGGAGTGELFF. Here the CDR3 DNA reads TGCGCCAGCAGCCAACTGGGAGGGGCAGGAACCGGGGAGCTGTTCTTC.

The genes are TRBV6-2 or TRBV6-3 and TRBJ2-5, with 9 nucleotides matching TRBD1. Germline CDR1 and CDR2: MNHEY and SVGEGT. CDR3 size: 15 residues. J gave up 2 bases and V 5 bases, and 6 bases lay outside the gene matches. The CDR3 is CASSEGQGFQETQYF. CDR3 DNA: TGTGCCAGCAGTGAGGGACAGGGCTTTCAAGAGACCCAGTACTTC.